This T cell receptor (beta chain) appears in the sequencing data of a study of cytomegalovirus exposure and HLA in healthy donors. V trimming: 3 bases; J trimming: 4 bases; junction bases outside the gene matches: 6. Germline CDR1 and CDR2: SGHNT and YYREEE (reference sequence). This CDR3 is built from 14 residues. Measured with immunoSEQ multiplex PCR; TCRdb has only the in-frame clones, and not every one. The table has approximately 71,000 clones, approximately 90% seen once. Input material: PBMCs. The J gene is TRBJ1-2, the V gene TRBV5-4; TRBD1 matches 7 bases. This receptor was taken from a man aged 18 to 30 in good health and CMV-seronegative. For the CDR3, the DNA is TGTGCCAGCAGCTCCGAACAGGGGTCCTATGGCTACACCTTC. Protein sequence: CASSSEQGSYGYTF.